This TCR beta chain was recovered during a study of CD8 T cells in ankylosing spondylitis (dated by TCRdb to about 2017). Regarding the study in general: To find TCR variants linked to disease, the study profiled T cell receptor beta repertoires in ankylosing spondylitis patients and healthy donors. The whole study cohort included 108 healthy donors and 20 to 25 ankylosing spondylitis patients. Peripheral blood was sampled, and synovial fluid was additionally collected from ankylosing spondylitis patients. The paper as a whole reports these results and caveats: A TCR beta motif of several highly homologous amino acid variants appeared characteristic of blood from ankylosing spondylitis patients. In peripheral blood, the disease-linked clones were found at relatively low frequencies and had a CD8+ phenotype. Some TCR beta motif variants had previously been reported in synovial fluid and blood of reactive arthritis patients, which suggested common disease-initiation mechanisms. According to the report, matched synovial fluid samples from ankylosing spondylitis patients were significantly enriched for the disease-linked clones.

This clonotype was recorded a few times. The target of this receptor is not known. No base qualities exist here, and no much larger clone lies one base off it. The run used an Illumina HiSeq 2500. TCR beta libraries were prepared by quantitative 5'-RACE with molecular barcodes. The paper's processing steps were these. To identify disease-linked TCR variants, a new computational method was used, one built on a probabilistic model of VDJ rearrangement. TCRdb itself trimmed the public reads at Q25 with fastp, ran MiXCR and retained productive beta chains. CDR3 protein duplicates are merged, each entry listing the most common genes and DNA. The V and J calls come from TCRdb's annotation, not from the publication. Here the sample has more than 150,000 distinct CDR3 sequences; 13% occur a single time. The top ten clones comprise 9.5% to 12% of the sample. CDR1 and CDR2 are drawn from the germline V gene: MDHEN, SYDVKM. From the cysteine up to the phenylalanine, the CDR3 has a length of 14 residues. The kept DNA is CDR3 alone, 42 bases in frame from the first base. V and J are trimmed by 7 bases and 1 base, and the gene matches miss 7 bases of the junction.

In this chain, TRBV28 is recombined with TRBJ2-7; 7 of the junction bases match TRBD2. This clonotype was sampled from a female donor with ankylosing spondylitis or in good health (not recorded which). The sequenced sample consisted of blood, either unsorted or a sorted T cell fraction (not recorded which). The DNA is as follows: TGTGCCAGCATGGGGGAGGGCTCTTCCTACGAGCAGTACTTC. This translates into CASMGEGSSYEQYF.